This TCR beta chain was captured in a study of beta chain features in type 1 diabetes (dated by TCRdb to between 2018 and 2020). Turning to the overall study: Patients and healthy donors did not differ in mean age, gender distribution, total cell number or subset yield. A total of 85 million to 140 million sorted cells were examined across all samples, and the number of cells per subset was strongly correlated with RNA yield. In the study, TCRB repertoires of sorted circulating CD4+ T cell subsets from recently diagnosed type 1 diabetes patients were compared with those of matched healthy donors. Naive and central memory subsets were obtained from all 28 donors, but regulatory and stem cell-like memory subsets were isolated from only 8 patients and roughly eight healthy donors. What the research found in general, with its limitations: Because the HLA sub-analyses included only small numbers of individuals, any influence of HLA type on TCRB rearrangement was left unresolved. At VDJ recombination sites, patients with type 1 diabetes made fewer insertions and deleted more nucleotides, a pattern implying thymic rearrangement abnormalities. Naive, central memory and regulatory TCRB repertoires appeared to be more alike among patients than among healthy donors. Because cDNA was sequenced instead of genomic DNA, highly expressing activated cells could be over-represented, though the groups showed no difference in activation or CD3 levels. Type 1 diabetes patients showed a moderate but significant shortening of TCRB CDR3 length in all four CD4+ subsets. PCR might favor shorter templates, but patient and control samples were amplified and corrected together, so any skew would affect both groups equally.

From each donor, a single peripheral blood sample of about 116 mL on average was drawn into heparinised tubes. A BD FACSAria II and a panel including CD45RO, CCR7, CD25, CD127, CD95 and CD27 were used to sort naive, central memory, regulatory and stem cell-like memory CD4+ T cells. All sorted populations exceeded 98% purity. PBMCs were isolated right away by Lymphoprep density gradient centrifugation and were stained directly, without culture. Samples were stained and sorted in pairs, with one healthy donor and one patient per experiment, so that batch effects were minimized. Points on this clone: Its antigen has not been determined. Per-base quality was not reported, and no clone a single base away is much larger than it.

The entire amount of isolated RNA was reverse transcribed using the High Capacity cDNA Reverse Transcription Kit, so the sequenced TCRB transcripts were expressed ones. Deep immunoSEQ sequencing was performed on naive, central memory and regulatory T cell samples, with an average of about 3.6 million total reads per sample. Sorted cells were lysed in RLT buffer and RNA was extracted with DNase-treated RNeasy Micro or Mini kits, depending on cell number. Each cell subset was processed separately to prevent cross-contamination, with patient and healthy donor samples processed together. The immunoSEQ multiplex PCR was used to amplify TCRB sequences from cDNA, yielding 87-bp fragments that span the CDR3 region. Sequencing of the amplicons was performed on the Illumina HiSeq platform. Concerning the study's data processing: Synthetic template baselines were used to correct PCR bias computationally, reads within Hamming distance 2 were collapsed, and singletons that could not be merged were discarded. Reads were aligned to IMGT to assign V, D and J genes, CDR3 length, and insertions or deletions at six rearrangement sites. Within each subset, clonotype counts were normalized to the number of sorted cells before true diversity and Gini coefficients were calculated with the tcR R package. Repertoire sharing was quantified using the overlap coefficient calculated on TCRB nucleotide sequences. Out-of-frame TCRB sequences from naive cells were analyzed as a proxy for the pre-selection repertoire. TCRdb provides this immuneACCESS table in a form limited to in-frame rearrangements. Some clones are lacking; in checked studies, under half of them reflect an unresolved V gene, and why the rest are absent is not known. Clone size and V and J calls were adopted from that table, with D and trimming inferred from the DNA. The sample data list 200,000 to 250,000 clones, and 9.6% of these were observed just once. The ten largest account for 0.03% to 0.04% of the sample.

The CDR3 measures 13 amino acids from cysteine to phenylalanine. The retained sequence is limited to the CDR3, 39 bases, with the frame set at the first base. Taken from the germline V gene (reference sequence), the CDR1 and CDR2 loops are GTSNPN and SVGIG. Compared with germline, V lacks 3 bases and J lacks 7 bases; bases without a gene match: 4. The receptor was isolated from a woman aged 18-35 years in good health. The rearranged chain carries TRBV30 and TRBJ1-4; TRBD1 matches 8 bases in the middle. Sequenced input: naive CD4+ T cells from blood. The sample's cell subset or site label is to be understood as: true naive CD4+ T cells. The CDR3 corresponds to CAWSGQGPEKLFF. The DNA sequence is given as TGTGCCTGGAGCGGACAGGGTCCTGAAAAACTGTTTTTT.